This T cell receptor beta chain was identified in a study of response to subunit inactivated influenza vaccine. Study results and limitations: Every seasonal influenza vaccination brings in few new T cells, the authors suggested.

TCRdb reprocessed the RT-PCR reads via MiXCR and lists one record per CDR3 protein. The table records over 800,000 distinct CDR3 sequences, 21% of them present only once. V was clipped by 2 bases and J by 3 bases, with 8 bases between them. There are 14 residues in the CDR3. Germline CDR1 reads MNHEY; CDR2 reads SMNVEV (reference sequence). This clonotype was seen a few times. The antigen is undetermined. The chain couples TRBV27 to TRBJ1-5; no firm D call. This sequence was found in a man aged 50 to 59 who received an inactivated influenza vaccine. The specimen was PBMCs from blood, collected 4 to 6 days after vaccination. CDR3 DNA: TGTGCCAGCAGTTTAGCCAGTCACAATCAGCCCCAGCATTTT. Translated: CASSLASHNQPQHF.